This passage covers 14 T cell receptor beta chains from one sample sequenced in a study of cytomegalovirus exposure and HLA in healthy donors. The PCR employed 60 Vbeta primers together with 13 Jbeta primers. Sequencing was performed with immunoSEQ multiplex PCR; in TCRdb, only in-frame clones are kept and a portion is missing. The table includes 150,000 to 200,000 clones, 80% detected once. Source material: PBMCs. The receptors were sampled from a woman in her 50s in good health and CMV-seropositive.

The gene calls are TRBV7-2 and TRBJ1-3; D is ambiguous. This CDR3 has 16 residues. The V and J ends lost 0 bases and 2 bases respectively, with 11 bases between them. Germline V gene lookup returns CDR1 SGHTA and CDR2 FQGNSA. The DNA for the CDR3 is TGTGCCAGCAGCTTAGCGGGCAGGAGGACTGGAAACACCATATATTTT. This translates into CASSLAGRRTGNTIYF.

This clone occurred once. The rearrangement uses TRBV6-5 and TRBJ2-3; 10 bases agree with TRBD1. The trim removed 2 bases at V and 1 base at J, leaving 0 bases unmatched. Per germline, CDR1 MNHEY and CDR2 SVGAGI. The CDR3 is 15 residues long. The CDR3 DNA sequence: TGTGCCAGCAGTTACGGGACAGGGGGCACAGATACGCAGTATTTT. Protein product: CASSYGTGGTDTQYF.

The chain joins TRBV7-3 to TRBJ2-1; TRBD2 aligns across 10 bases. V trimming: 3 bases; J trimming: 4 bases; junction bases outside the gene matches: 3. This CDR3 region has 15 residues. Germline CDR1 and CDR2: SGHTA and FQGTGA. This CDR3 is CASSFTSGAYNEQFF. The CDR3 DNA is TGTGCCAGCAGCTTCACTAGCGGGGCTTACAATGAGCAGTTCTTC. Using reference TRBV7-3 and TRBJ2-1 for the parts outside the CDR3, the full variable domain is GAGVSQTPSNKVTEKGKYVELRCDPISGHTALYWYRQSLGQGPEFLIYFQGTGAADDSGLPNDRFFAVRPEGSVSTLKIQRTERGDSAVYLCASSFTSGAYNEQFFGPGTRLTVL.

The chain is built from TRBV30 and TRBJ2-7; 14 positions match TRBD2. V gave up 3 bases and J gave up 3 bases; unmatched junction bases: 13. This CDR3 contains 18 residues. Germline V gene lookup returns CDR1 GTSNPN and CDR2 SVGIG (reference sequence). The CDR3 loop reads CAWSGGLAGAVAYYEQYF. CDR3 sequence (DNA): TGTGCCTGGAGCGGGGGACTAGCGGGAGCGGTTGCTTACTACGAGCAGTACTTC.

The V call is TRBV5-1, the J call TRBJ2-5, with 11 bases identical to TRBD1. J was trimmed by 4 bases and V by 0 bases; bases with no gene match: 5. CDR3 size: 16 residues. Germline CDR1 SGHRS, CDR2 YFSETQ. The CDR3 DNA reads TGCGCCAGCAGCTTGGGAATGGACAGGGGGCGAGAGACCCAGTACTTC. It codes for CASSLGMDRGRETQYF. The full variable domain, with the rest looked up from reference TRBV5-1 and TRBJ2-5, is KAGVTQTPRYLIKTRGQQVTLSCSPISGHRSVSWYQQTPGQGLQFLFEYFSETQRNKGNFPGRFSGRQFSNSRSEMNVSTLELGDSALYLCASSLGMDRGRETQYFGPGTRLLVL.

The chain recombines TRBV28 with TRBJ2-5, with TRBD1 as a possible D gene (6 bases). The V and J ends lost 3 bases and 4 bases respectively, with 15 bases between them. CDR1 MDHEN and CDR2 SYDVKM come from the germline V gene. This CDR3 comprises 15 residues. The DNA for the CDR3 is TGTGCCAGCAGTTTTTCGGGCAGGGGAGTAGAGACCCAGTACTTC. Residues: CASSFSGRGVETQYF. Complete variable domain (other parts from reference TRBV28 and TRBJ2-5): DVKVTQSSRYLVKRTGEKVFLECVQDMDHENMFWYRQDPGLGLRLIYFSYDVKMKEKGDIPEGYSVSREKKERFSLILESASTNQTSMYLCASSFSGRGVETQYFGPGTRLLVL.

The V gene is TRBV11-3, the J gene TRBJ2-5; 12 bases align to TRBD2. CDR1 is SGHNT and CDR2 is YENEEA in the germline V gene. V was pared by 5 bases and J by 4 bases, with 5 bases of the junction left unmatched. The length of the CDR3 is 15 residues. The CDR3 is CASSGGGLAGETQYF. The CDR3 DNA follows: TGTGCCAGCAGCGGGGGGGGACTAGCGGGAGAGACCCAGTACTTC.

This clone was seen only once. J is TRBJ2-7 and V is TRBV5-1; the D gene is possibly TRBD1 (5 bases). Germline V gene data show CDR1 as SGHRS and CDR2 as YFSETQ. The CDR3 is made up of 12 amino acids. V lost 2 bases to trimming and J lost 9 bases, with 12 bases between them. The DNA for the CDR3 is TGCGCCAGCAGCTTTGATCAGGGCCCGCAGTACTTC. This encodes CASSFDQGPQYF. The full variable domain, completed using reference TRBV5-1 and TRBJ2-7, is KAGVTQTPRYLIKTRGQQVTLSCSPISGHRSVSWYQQTPGQGLQFLFEYFSETQRNKGNFPGRFSGRQFSNSRSEMNVSTLELGDSALYLCASSFDQGPQYFGPGTRLTVT.

This chain links TRBV6-5 with TRBJ2-1; TRBD1 agrees at 9 bases. After removal of 5 bases from V and 7 bases from J, the junction contained 6 bases not matched to a gene. CDR1 MNHEY and CDR2 SVGAGI come from the germline V gene. The CDR3 contains 14 residues. CDR3 amino acids: CASSTRDRVNEQFF. The CDR3 DNA follows: TGTGCCAGCAGTACCCGGGACAGGGTAAATGAGCAGTTCTTC.

With respect to this clone: The sample contains more than one DNA sequence encoding this CDR3. For the CDR3, the DNA is TGTGCCAGCAGTGGTTTAGGAGGGGCCACTGAAGCTTTCTTT. This gives the protein CASSGLGGATEAFF. The rearrangement links TRBV2 to TRBJ1-1; TRBD1 might be the D (5 bases). V was pared by 4 bases and J by 4 bases, with 13 bases between. The CDR3 contains 14 residues. Germline V CDR1 and CDR2: SNHLY, FYNNEI.

The rearrangement joins TRBV27 to TRBJ2-2, with unresolved D. The CDR3 runs to 13 residues. Germline values: CDR1 MNHEY, CDR2 SMNVEV (reference sequence). V gave up 6 bases and J gave up 6 bases, with 11 bases separating them. The DNA for the CDR3 is TGTGCCAGCAGGACACAAATGGCCGGGGAGCTGTTTTTT. Translation gives CASRTQMAGELFF.

This chain joins TRBV4-3 and TRBJ1-4; D not resolved. Germline V CDR1 and CDR2: LGHNA, YSLEER. This CDR3 contains 15 residues. The V gene lost 5 bases and the J gene lost 4 bases, with 14 bases spanning the gap. The CDR3 region has the DNA TGCGCCAGCAGCTGGACGGGAGCCCGTAATGAAAAACTGTTTTTT. Translated, it gives CASSWTGARNEKLFF.

The chain joins TRBV30 to TRBJ1-1, with unresolved D. CDR1 is GTSNPN, CDR2 SVGIG, per germline (reference sequence). The germline V and J ends were trimmed by 2 bases and 6 bases, with 13 bases remaining between them. The CDR3 consists of 13 residues. The CDR3 sequence is CAWSFRGVPEAFF. For the CDR3, the DNA is TGTGCCTGGAGTTTCCGGGGTGTCCCTGAAGCTTTCTTT.

This clone has only a few counts. The rearrangement uses TRBV28 and TRBJ1-2; 11 bases align to TRBD1. Germline V lookup: CDR1 MDHEN, CDR2 SYDVKM. The ends lost 4 bases at V and 4 bases at J; junction bases unmatched: 5. There are 15 residues in the CDR3. DNA for the CDR3: TGTGCCAGCAGTTCCGGGACAGGGGGTGGCTATGGCTACACCTTC. It yields the protein CASSSGTGGGYGYTF.